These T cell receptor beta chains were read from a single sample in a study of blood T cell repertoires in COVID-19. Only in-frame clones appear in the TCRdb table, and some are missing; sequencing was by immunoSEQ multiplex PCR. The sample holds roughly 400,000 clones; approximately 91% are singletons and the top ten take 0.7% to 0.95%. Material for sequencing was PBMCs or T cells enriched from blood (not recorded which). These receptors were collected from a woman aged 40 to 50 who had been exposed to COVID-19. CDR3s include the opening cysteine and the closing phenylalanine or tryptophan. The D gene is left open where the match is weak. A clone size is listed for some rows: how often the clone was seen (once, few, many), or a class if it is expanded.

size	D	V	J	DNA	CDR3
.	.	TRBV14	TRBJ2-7	TGTGCCAGCAGCCAAGTGTTTCGTTTGGGAGTTGGGCAGTACTTC	CASSQVFRLGVGQYF
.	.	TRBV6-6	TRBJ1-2	TGTGCCAGCAGTAAGGAGGGGAGGTCATATGGCTACACCTTC	CASSKEGRSYGYTF
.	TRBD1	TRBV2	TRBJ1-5	TGTGCCAGCTCCCCAGGGGGCTTTGGGCAGCCCCAGCATTTT	CASSPGGFGQPQHF
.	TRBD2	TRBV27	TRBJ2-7	TGTGCCAGCAGTTTTGGTCCTAGCGGGTACGAGCAGTACTTC	CASSFGPSGYEQYF
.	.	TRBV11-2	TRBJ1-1	TGTGCCAGCAGCTTAGGTACTACCAGTGAAGCTTTCTTT	CASSLGTTSEAFF
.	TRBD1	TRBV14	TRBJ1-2	TGTGCCAGCAGCCAAGAAACAGGGGGCTTATTCTATGGCTACACCTTC	CASSQETGGLFYGYTF
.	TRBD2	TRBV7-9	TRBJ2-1	TGTGCCAGCAGCTCAATCGGGACTAGCGGGATAGCTTTACAGGAGCAGTTCTTC	CASSSIGTSGIALQEQFF
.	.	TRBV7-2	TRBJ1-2	TGTGCCAGCAGCCCACAGGGTGTCTATGGCTACACCTTC	CASSPQGVYGYTF
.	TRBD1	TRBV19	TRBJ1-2	TGTGCCAGTAGTCTCGCCCAAACCGGACAGGGGAATGGCTACACCTTC	CASSLAQTGQGNGYTF
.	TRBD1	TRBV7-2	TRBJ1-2	TGTGCCAGCAGCTTAGCGCCAGGGACAGGGGGTTTTCTTGGCTACACCTTC	CASSLAPGTGGFLGYTF
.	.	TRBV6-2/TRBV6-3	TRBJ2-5	TGTGCCAGCAGTCCAGGGGGGGAGACCCAGTACTTC	CASSPGGETQYF
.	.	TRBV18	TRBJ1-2	TGTGCCAGCTCACCCGGCCCCAGGGACATGGGCTACACCTTC	CASSPGPRDMGYTF
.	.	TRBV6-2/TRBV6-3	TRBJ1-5	TGTGCCAGCAGTTACGAGGATCAGCCCCAGCATTTT	CASSYEDQPQHF
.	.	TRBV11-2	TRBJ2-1	TGTGCCAGCAGTGTGGCGGGGAGCTCCTACAATGAGCAGTTCTTC	CASSVAGSSYNEQFF
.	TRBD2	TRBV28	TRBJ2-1	TGTGCCAGCAGTGGCGGGAGCTCCTACAATGAGCAGTTCTTC	CASSGGSSYNEQFF
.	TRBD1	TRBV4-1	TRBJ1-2	TGCGCCAGCAGCCAAGATATGGCAGGGGGAAAGCACTATGGCTACACCTTC	CASSQDMAGGKHYGYTF
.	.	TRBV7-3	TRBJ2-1	TGTGCCAGCAGCTCGGACAGTCAAAATGAGCAGTTCTTC	CASSSDSQNEQFF
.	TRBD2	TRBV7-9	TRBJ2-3	TGTGCCAGCAGCCGGAGGGCGGGAGGAGATACGCAGTATTTT	CASSRRAGGDTQYF
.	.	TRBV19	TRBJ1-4	TGTGCCAGTAGTATAGAAGAACAGGGCTATCCAAGAGTCGAAAAACTGTTTTTT	CASSIEEQGYPRVEKLFF
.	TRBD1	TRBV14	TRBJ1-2	TGTGCCAGCAGCCCCCCCTTACCGGGACAGGGTGTTCATTATGGCTACACCTTC	CASSPPLPGQGVHYGYTF
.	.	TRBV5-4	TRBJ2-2	TGTGCCAGCAGCTTGAGGCAGGGCACCGGGGAGCTGTTTTTT	CASSLRQGTGELFF
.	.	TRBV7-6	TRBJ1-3	TGTGCCAGCAGCTTAGGGGACACCAAGAAGGAGTCTGGAAACACCATATATTTT	CASSLGDTKKESGNTIYF
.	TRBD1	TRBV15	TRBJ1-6	TGTGCCACCAGCAGAGGGGACAGGGGGCCCAATTCACCCCTCCACTTT	CATSRGDRGPNSPLHF
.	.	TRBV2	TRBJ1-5	TGTGCCAGCAGTGAAACTACAGGGAGCATGAATCAGCCCCAGCATTTT	CASSETTGSMNQPQHF
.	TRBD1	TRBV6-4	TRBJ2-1	TGTGCCAGCAGTGTCGGTTCAGGACAGGGGAACAATGAGCAGTTCTTC	CASSVGSGQGNNEQFF
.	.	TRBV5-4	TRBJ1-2	TGTGCCAGCAGGCCAGCTAACTATGGCTACACCTTC	CASRPANYGYTF
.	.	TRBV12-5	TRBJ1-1	TGTGCTAGTGGTTTGATAACACACGGTGGAGGCACTGAAGCTTTCTTT	CASGLITHGGGTEAFF
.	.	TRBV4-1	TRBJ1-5	TGCGCCAGCAGCATCTCAGGGAGCAATCAGCCCCAGCATTTT	CASSISGSNQPQHF
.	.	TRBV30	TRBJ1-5	TGTGCCTGGAGTTTAGCGGGTAGGAATCAGCCCCAGCATTTT	CAWSLAGRNQPQHF
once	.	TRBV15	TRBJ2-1	TGTGCCACCAGCAGAGGAGCTAGCGCCCGTGGATGGTTCTTC	CATSRGASARGWFF
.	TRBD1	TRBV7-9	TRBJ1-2	TGTGCCAGCAGCCTGACAGGGGTGGATGGCTACACCTTC	CASSLTGVDGYTF
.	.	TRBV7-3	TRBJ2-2	TGTGCCAGCAGCTTCGCGGGAAGGACCGGGGAGCTGTTTTTT	CASSFAGRTGELFF
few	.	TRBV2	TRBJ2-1	TGTGCCAGCAACGGCTACAATGAGCAGTTCTTC	CASNGYNEQFF
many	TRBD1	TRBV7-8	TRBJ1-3	TGTGCCAGCAGCCTGGGCGTCCTCAGGGGGCGCGGTGGAAACACCATATATTTT	CASSLGVLRGRGGNTIYF
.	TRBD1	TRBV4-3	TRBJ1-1	TGCGCCAGCAGCCAAGATACGGGGACAGAGAACACTGAAGCTTTCTTT	CASSQDTGTENTEAFF
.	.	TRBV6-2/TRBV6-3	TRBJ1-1	TGTGCCAGCAGTTCACACCCCGGGCAGGGGAAGGCTGAAGCTTTCTTT	CASSSHPGQGKAEAFF
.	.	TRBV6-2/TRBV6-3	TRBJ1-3	TGTGCCAGCAGTTACTCGAGAGGACAGCCCTCTGGAAACACCATATATTTT	CASSYSRGQPSGNTIYF
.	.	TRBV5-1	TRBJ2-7	TGCGCCAGCAGCTTATCCCCTGTTACGGGTTCATACGAGCAGTACTTC	CASSLSPVTGSYEQYF
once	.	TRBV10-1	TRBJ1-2	TGCGCCACCCCACCTGACAGGTCGGGCTATGGCTACACCTTC	CATPPDRSGYGYTF
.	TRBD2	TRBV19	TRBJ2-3	TGTGCCAGTAGAAAAGCGGGGGGGCCTGGAGATACGCAGTATTTT	CASRKAGGPGDTQYF
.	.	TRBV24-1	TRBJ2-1	TGTGCCACCAGGGACAAGCGAGGCTCCTACAATGAGCAGTTCTTC	CATRDKRGSYNEQFF
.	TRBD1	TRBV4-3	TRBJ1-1	TGCGCCAGCAGCCATATGCAGACAGGGGAAGCTTTCTTT	CASSHMQTGEAFF
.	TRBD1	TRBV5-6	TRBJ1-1	TGTGCCAGCAGCTCCGAGACAGGGGATTATGCTGCAGCTTTCTTT	CASSSETGDYAAAFF
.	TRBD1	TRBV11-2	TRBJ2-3	TGTGCCAGCAGCCGGGACAGGGGGGGACCGGCATATACGCAGTATTTT	CASSRDRGGPAYTQYF
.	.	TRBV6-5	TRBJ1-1	TGTGCCAGCAGTTACTCTCAGGAAAACACTGAAGCTTTCTTT	CASSYSQENTEAFF
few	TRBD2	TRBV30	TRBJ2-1	TGTGCCTGGAGCAAGGGACTAGCGGCGGGGAATGAGCAGTTCTTC	CAWSKGLAAGNEQFF
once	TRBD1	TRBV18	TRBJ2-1	TGTGCCAGCTCACCACCGACAGGGCGGCGGGAGCAGTTCTTC	CASSPPTGRREQFF
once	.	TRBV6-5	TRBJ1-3	TGTGCCAGCCGACGTCAGGGCTCTGGAAACACCATATATTTT	CASRRQGSGNTIYF
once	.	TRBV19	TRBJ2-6	TGTGCCAGTAGTATAGCCGGGGGCTCTGGGGCCAACGTCCTGACTTTC	CASSIAGGSGANVLTF
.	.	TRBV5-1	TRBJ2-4	TGCGCCAGCAGCTTGGAGGGTCGCCAAGGGGGCATTCAGTACTTC	CASSLEGRQGGIQYF
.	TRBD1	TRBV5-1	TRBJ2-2	TGCGCCAGCAGCTTGGACAGGGGTCCCGGGGAGCTGTTTTTT	CASSLDRGPGELFF
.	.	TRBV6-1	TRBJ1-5	TGTGCCAGCAGTGAATCGGCGGGGGCTCAGCCCCAGCATTTT	CASSESAGAQPQHF
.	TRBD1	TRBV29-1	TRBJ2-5	TGCAGCGTGAGGGGGACAGGAGAGACCCAGTACTTC	CSVRGTGETQYF
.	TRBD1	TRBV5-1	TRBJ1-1	TGCGCCAGCAGCTTACAGGGGGCGCTTGGCACTGAAGCTTTCTTT	CASSLQGALGTEAFF
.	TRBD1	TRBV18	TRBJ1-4	TGTGCCAGCTCGCAAACAGGGGTTGAAAAACTGTTTTTT	CASSQTGVEKLFF
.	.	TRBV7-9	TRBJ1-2	TGTGCCAGCAGCGGGGGCACCTACACCTTC	CASSGGTYTF
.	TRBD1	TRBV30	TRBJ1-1	TGTGCCTGGTACAGGGGTCTCGACACTGAAGCTTTCTTT	CAWYRGLDTEAFF